This T cell receptor (beta chain) comes out of a study of molecular identifiers for immune sequencing clone quantification (dated by TCRdb to 2016 to 2019). Broadly, across the study: For a replicate experiment, the RNA from either about 20,000 or 100,000 naive CD8 T cells was divided into five aliquots, and four of those aliquots went on to sequencing. This methods study benchmarked molecular-identifier clustering-based TCR repertoire sequencing (MIDCIRS) and TCR RNA copy counting, using CD8 T cells to do so. The study at large found these results: Modeling gave 3 to 3.5 recovered TCR RNA copies per cell versus around 10 by digital PCR, implying approximately 30% capture efficiency. Spiked-in Jurkat TCR RNA equal to a single cell's worth was reported to be detectable even within 1,200,000 naive CD8 T cells. Naive libraries contained spiked-in Jurkat TCR RNA (10 copies' worth), which is not part of the donor repertoire. When barcode sub-clustering was omitted, TCR diversity was inflated by chimeric consensus sequences, with chimeras reaching as high as 47%. In CMV-specific effector cells, clones with more than 20 RNA copies contained over 99% of molecules, whereas in naive cells such clones contained under 1% of molecules. Highly expanded clone sizes could be underestimated because identical TCR molecules may share a barcode.

Cut back by 5 bases and 0 bases, the V and J ends lie 16 bases apart. Taken from the germline V gene, the CDR1 and CDR2 loops are MNHEY and SVGEGT. The CDR3 goes from the cysteine to the phenylalanine over 17 residues. The kept DNA is CDR3 alone, 51 bases in frame from the first base. This clonotype was counted a few times. This clone's antigen is unknown. Base qualities are not provided; no much larger clone lies one nucleotide away. The library was produced with PCR. For sequencing, a NextSeq 500 was employed. Bulk TCR libraries were prepared as previously described, using TCR primers listed in Table S5. Total RNA was purified with the Qiagen AllPrep DNA/RNA kit. Before any analysis, reads coming from multiple sequencing runs of the same library were combined into one pool. The original methods were these. Reads were retained only if their TCR constant sequence matched exactly, and those retained reads were trimmed to 150 nt and grouped according to their 12-nt molecular barcodes. Reads within each barcode group were sub-clustered using a 15% Levenshtein threshold, and quality-weighted consensus sequences were constructed for each RNA molecule. Non-functional sequences were removed, as were lower-count sequences one edit away from another. Barcode sub-clusters with fewer than 20% of the maximum read count were removed, based on fitting two negative binomial distributions. In TCRdb, the public reads were trimmed at Q25 with fastp and aligned with MiXCR, with productive beta chains retained. When rows share a CDR3 protein, they turn into one entry using the most common DNA and genes. V and J calls and clone size were set by TCRdb, not the authors. The sample table lists approximately 590,000 distinct CDR3 sequences, less than 30% of them with a count of one. Together, the top ten hold 0.7% to 0.95% of the sample.

Libraries of naive CD8 T cells were built from anywhere between about 19,000 and 1,100,000 sorted cells, with 10%, 30% or 50% of the purified RNA used. Naive CD8 T cells were FACS-sorted as CD8+CD4-CCR7+CD45RA+ on a BD FACSAria II into RLT Plus buffer. Roughly 10 TCR copies' worth of Jurkat RNA were spiked into roughly 17,000-1,100,000 naive CD8 T cell samples to test detection sensitivity. Enrichment of CD8 T cells was done with RosetteSep CD8+ T Cell Enrichment Cocktail plus Ficoll-Paque, and ACK red cell lysis came afterward. The V gene is TRBV6-2 or TRBV6-3 and the J gene is TRBJ1-4, and perhaps TRBD1 as D gene, on 6 matching bases. The origin of this receptor is a human donor in good health. Some libraries in this study had Jurkat cell RNA spiked in. Sequences were obtained from naive CD8+ T cells from blood, with Jurkat cell RNA spiked in. What this sample's cell subset or site label stands for: FACS-sorted CD8+CD4-CCR7+CD45RA+ naive T cells. The nucleotide sequence is TGTGCCAGCAGTCTATGGAGACAGGTGGCAACTAATGAAAAACTGTTTTTT. Its translation reads: CASSLWRQVATNEKLFF.